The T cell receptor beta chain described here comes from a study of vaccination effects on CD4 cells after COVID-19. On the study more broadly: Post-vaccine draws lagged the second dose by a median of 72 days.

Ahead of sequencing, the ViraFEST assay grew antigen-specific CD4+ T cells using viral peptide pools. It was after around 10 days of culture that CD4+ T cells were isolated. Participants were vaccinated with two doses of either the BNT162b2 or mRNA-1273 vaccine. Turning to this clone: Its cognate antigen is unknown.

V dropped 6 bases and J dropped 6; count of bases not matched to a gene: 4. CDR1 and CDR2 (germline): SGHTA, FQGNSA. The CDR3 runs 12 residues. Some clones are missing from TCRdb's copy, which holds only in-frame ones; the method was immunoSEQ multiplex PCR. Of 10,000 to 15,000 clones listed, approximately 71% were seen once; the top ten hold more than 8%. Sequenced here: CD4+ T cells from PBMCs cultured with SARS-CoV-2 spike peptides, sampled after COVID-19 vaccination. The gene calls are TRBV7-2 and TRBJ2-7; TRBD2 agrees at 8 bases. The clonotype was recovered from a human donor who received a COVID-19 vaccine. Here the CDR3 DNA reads TGTGCCAGCAGTCCTACTAGCGGCGAGCAGTACTTC. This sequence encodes CASSPTSGEQYF.